This paragraph reports one T cell receptor (beta chain). Markers CD45RO/CCR7/CD25/CD127/CD95/CD27 served to sort CD4+ naive, central memory, regulatory and stem cell-like memory cells. Sorted populations all exceeded 95% purity. Since all of the isolated RNA was reverse transcribed, expressed TCRB transcripts were what got sequenced. Method: immunoSEQ multiplex PCR; TCRdb's copy keeps in-frame clones and lacks some. The data contain 810,000 or so clones, 17% of them singletons. The entry originates in a study of beta chain features in type 1 diabetes. Germline assignment: CDR1 SGHDT and CDR2 YYEEEE. CDR3 length: 15 amino acids. J lost 0 bases, V lost 4 bases, and 5 bases had no gene match.

The receptor was isolated from a woman younger than 30 in good health. V and J are TRBV5-6 and TRBJ1-1, with 8 bases identical to TRBD1. The specimen was naive CD4+ T cells from blood. The CDR3 spells CASSRGTGLNTEAFF. DNA of the CDR3: TGTGCCAGCAGCAGAGGGACAGGTTTGAACACTGAAGCTTTCTTT.